This is a list of T cell receptor beta chains from one sample in a study of blood T cell repertoires in COVID-19. Sequencing was performed with immunoSEQ multiplex PCR; in TCRdb, only in-frame clones are kept and a portion is missing. The table has roughly 250,000 clones, 75% to 95% seen once. The source material was peripheral blood. These receptors came from a person aged 18 to 29 with COVID-19, enrolled during active disease. Both conserved end residues are part of each CDR3. A D gene is named only where the DNA matches it firmly. Size values are once, few and many counts, or a class for expanded clones, and some rows have none.

d_call j_call clone_size v_call cdr3_aa cdr3_nt
TRBD1 TRBJ1-3 . TRBV6-1 CASSEALAGGAGNTIYF TGTGCCAGCAGTGAAGCGCTGGCAGGGGGTGCCGGAAACACCATATATTTT
TRBD1 TRBJ1-1 . TRBV5-4 CASSKEQGGDTEAFF TGTGCCAGCAGCAAGGAACAGGGGGGGGACACTGAAGCTTTCTTT
TRBD1 TRBJ2-7 once TRBV18 CASSPQGVGNEQYF TGTGCCAGCTCACCCCAGGGGGTAGGGAACGAGCAGTACTTC
. TRBJ2-7 . TRBV12-3/TRBV12-4 CAGSPPVSYEQYF TGTGCCGGCAGTCCTCCAGTCTCCTACGAGCAGTACTTC
TRBD1 TRBJ1-6 . TRBV9 CASSPSGQINSPLHF TGTGCCAGCAGCCCTTCGGGACAGATTAATTCACCCCTCCACTTT
TRBD2 TRBJ2-7 . TRBV15 CATSRNLREGAYEQYF TGTGCCACCAGCAGAAACCTGCGGGAGGGAGCCTACGAGCAGTACTTC
. TRBJ2-2 . TRBV7-9 CATLGVPGELFF TGTGCAACCCTAGGTGTGCCCGGGGAGCTGTTTTTT
. TRBJ1-6 . TRBV21-1 CASSKARPEDSPLHF TGTGCCAGCAGCAAAGCGCGCCCTGAGGATTCACCCCTCCACTTT
TRBD1 TRBJ1-2 . TRBV9 CASSVTGGTNYGYTF TGTGCCAGCAGCGTCACAGGGGGCACTAACTATGGCTACACCTTC
TRBD1 TRBJ1-6 . TRBV28 CASSLGTGGNSPLHF TGTGCCAGCAGTTTGGGGACAGGGGGGAATTCACCCCTCCACTTT
. TRBJ1-1 . TRBV19 CASSIEGIISEAFF TGTGCCAGTAGTATTGAGGGAATCATCTCTGAAGCTTTCTTT
. TRBJ2-1 . TRBV2 CASSEANRDEQFF TGTGCCAGCAGTGAAGCTAATCGGGATGAGCAGTTCTTC
TRBD1 TRBJ1-2 . TRBV7-2 CASSFNPGGSYGYTF TGTGCCAGCAGCTTCAATCCAGGGGGCTCCTATGGCTACACCTTC
. TRBJ1-1 few TRBV11-2 CASSRQPGMNTEAFF TGTGCCAGCAGCAGACAGCCCGGAATGAACACTGAAGCTTTCTTT
. TRBJ1-6 . TRBV3-1/TRBV3-2 CASSQGQLNSPLHF TGTGCCAGCAGCCAAGGCCAGTTAAACTCACCCCTCCACTTT
. TRBJ2-3 . TRBV20-1 CSARDQGLRYF TGCAGTGCTAGAGACCAGGGGTTAAGGTATTTT
TRBD1 TRBJ2-5 . TRBV6-2/TRBV6-3 CASSYSTSWVQGAPETQYF TGTGCCAGCAGTTACTCGACATCTTGGGTACAGGGGGCTCCGGAGACCCAGTACTTC
TRBD1 TRBJ2-7 once TRBV3-1/TRBV3-2 CASSQGPAKGAEQYF TGTGCCAGCAGCCAAGGTCCGGCGAAGGGGGCCGAGCAGTACTTC
TRBD2 TRBJ2-2 . TRBV4-2 CASSQGGRETGELFF TGTGCCAGCAGCCAAGGCGGGAGGGAAACCGGGGAGCTGTTTTTT
. TRBJ2-1 . TRBV7-2 CASSLKLAGSYNEQFF TGTGCCAGCAGCTTAAAGTTGGCCGGGAGCTACAATGAGCAGTTCTTC
. TRBJ2-2 few TRBV5-6 CASSLARAPRELFF TGTGCCAGCAGCTTGGCCAGGGCCCCAAGGGAGCTGTTTTTT
. TRBJ1-2 . TRBV5-1 CASSPTGTNYGYTF TGCGCCAGCAGCCCAACCGGGACAAATTATGGCTACACCTTC
. TRBJ2-1 . TRBV12-1 CASSFLFF TGTGCCAGCAGCTTTCTGTTCTTC
. TRBJ2-3 once TRBV7-9 CASNQLTYTDTQYF TGTGCCAGCAATCAACTAACCTACACAGATACGCAGTATTTT
TRBD1 TRBJ1-5 . TRBV30 CAWSVDRGPNQPQHF TGTGCCTGGAGTGTAGACAGGGGGCCTAATCAGCCCCAGCATTTT
. TRBJ2-1 once TRBV19 CASSINSGTYNEQFF TGTGCCAGTAGTATTAATAGCGGAACCTACAATGAGCAGTTCTTC
TRBD2 TRBJ2-2 few TRBV9 CASRSTGTREYANTGELFF TGTGCCAGCAGGAGCACCGGGACTAGGGAATACGCGAACACCGGGGAGCTGTTTTTT
TRBD2 TRBJ2-3 once TRBV6-1 CASSEGTSGPDTQYF TGTGCCAGCAGTGAAGGGACTAGCGGTCCAGATACGCAGTATTTT
TRBD2 TRBJ2-3 . TRBV25-1 CASSAPISSGGDTQYF TGTGCCAGCAGTGCACCTATTTCTAGCGGAGGGGATACGCAGTATTTT
TRBD1 TRBJ1-1 . TRBV9 CASSSQGADTEAFF TGTGCCAGCAGTTCCCAGGGGGCCGACACTGAAGCTTTCTTT
. TRBJ2-1 . TRBV19 CASSINKGTYNEQFF TGTGCCAGTAGTATCAACAAGGGGACCTACAATGAGCAGTTCTTC
. TRBJ2-7 . TRBV29-1 CSVDTLPGKPPYEQYF TGCAGCGTTGACACACTCCCGGGAAAGCCTCCCTACGAGCAGTACTTC
TRBD1 TRBJ1-3 . TRBV7-6 CASSPGQGLGNTIYF TGTGCCAGCAGCCCTGGACAGGGGTTGGGAAACACCATATATTTT
. TRBJ1-4 . TRBV7-8 CASSLYGGRGEKLFF TGTGCCAGCAGCTTATACGGGGGGCGGGGCGAAAAACTGTTTTTT
. TRBJ2-7 . TRBV28 CASSSRGREQYF TGTGCCAGCTCCAGTCGGGGTCGCGAGCAGTACTTC
TRBD2 TRBJ2-5 . TRBV3-1/TRBV3-2 CASSQTRGGGIKETQYF TGTGCCAGCAGCCAAACCCGGGGGGGTGGTATAAAAGAGACCCAGTACTTC
. TRBJ2-7 . TRBV28 CASTALLGGDSAYEQYF TGTGCCAGCACAGCCCTATTAGGGGGAGATTCCGCCTACGAGCAGTACTTC
. TRBJ1-3 . TRBV6-6 CASSKKLTEPGNTIYF TGTGCCAGCAGTAAAAAACTGACAGAGCCTGGAAACACCATATATTTT
. TRBJ2-1 . TRBV13 CASSHGQPDEQFF TGTGCCAGCAGCCATGGACAGCCGGATGAGCAGTTCTTC
. TRBJ2-7 . TRBV6-2/TRBV6-3 CASSYSSFTGNSYEQYF TGTGCCAGCAGTTACTCGAGTTTCACGGGGAACTCCTACGAGCAGTACTTC
TRBD1 TRBJ2-1 . TRBV27 CASGQGAYEQFF TGTGCCAGCGGACAGGGGGCTTATGAGCAGTTCTTC
. TRBJ2-5 . TRBV28 CASSSQGVETQYF TGTGCCAGCAGTTCCCAAGGGGTAGAGACCCAGTACTTC